This T cell receptor beta chain came from a study of cytomegalovirus exposure and HLA in healthy donors. Study observations and caveats: In a later analysis, specific HLA alleles were associated with 15,000 to 20,000 TCR beta sequences at a 0.05 false discovery rate. A later analysis linked a missense DCLRE1C variant to TCR beta V- and J-gene trimming. Previously analyzed data showed that most TCR beta V segments were productive at a frequency of about 87% or about 30%.

This clone has a single count. The antigen remains undetermined. CDR1 is MGHDK and CDR2 is SYGVNS in the germline V gene. This CDR3 comprises 13 residues. V lost 3 bases and J 4 bases, leaving 9 bases between the germline ends. PCR employed 60 Vbeta and 13 Jbeta primers. Repertoires were generated with immunoSEQ multiplex PCR, while TCRdb's copy carries only in-frame clones and drops some. The data show approximately 170,000 clones, 80% to 85% seen once. The chain joins TRBV25-1 to TRBJ1-1, with D possibly matching TRBD1 (6 bases). The sequenced sample consisted of PBMCs. This TCR derives from a boy between 2 and 10 years old in good health and CMV-seronegative. CDR3 protein: CASSDGQTTEAFF. The CDR3, as DNA: TGTGCCAGCAGTGATGGACAGACCACTGAAGCTTTCTTT.